One and the same sample provided the 14 T cell receptor beta chains below, sequenced in a study of graft-versus-host responses after intestinal transplantation. What these receptors recognize is not known. Only in-frame clones appear in the TCRdb table, and some are missing; sequencing was by immunoSEQ multiplex PCR. The sample shows roughly 97,000 clones, 91% of them seen only once. The specimen was unstimulated CD4+ T cells sorted from spleen or lymph node cells, collected before transplant. All receptors come from a human donor who was the organ donor for an intestinal transplant.

The gene calls are TRBV7-9 and TRBJ2-7, with D tentatively TRBD1 (5 bases). V shed 4 bases and J shed 6 bases, with 13 bases lying between them. The CDR3 loop spans 13 amino acids. CDR1 SEHNR and CDR2 FQNEAQ come from the germline V gene (reference sequence). The chain's CDR3 is CASSSYLTVEQYF. DNA of the CDR3: TGTGCCAGCAGCTCGTACCTGACAGTCGAGCAGTACTTC.

This clone was observed a few times. The chain is built from TRBV28 and TRBJ1-5; D remains unclear. Trimming took 6 bases from V and 5 from J, leaving 17 bases between them. The length of the CDR3 is 15 residues. The germline CDR1 and CDR2 sequences are MDHEN and SYDVKM. In nucleotides, the CDR3 is TGTGCCAGCAGCCCAATTTGGGAGTCTTATCAGCCCCAGCATTTT. This encodes CASSPIWESYQPQHF. The variable domain in full, with the rest retrieved from reference TRBV28 and TRBJ1-5, is DVKVTQSSRYLVKRTGEKVFLECVQDMDHENMFWYRQDPGLGLRLIYFSYDVKMKEKGDIPEGYSVSREKKERFSLILESASTNQTSMYLCASSPIWESYQPQHFGDGTRLSIL.

The rearrangement joins TRBV10-3 to TRBJ2-7, with a tentative D call TRBD1 (6 bases). The CDR3 runs 14 residues. V shed 7 bases and J shed 2 bases, with 15 bases lying between them. Germline assignment: CDR1 ENHRY and CDR2 SYGVKD. This CDR3 reads CAIKGRGFTYEQYF. The CDR3 coding sequence is TGTGCCATCAAGGGCAGGGGCTTCACCTACGAGCAGTACTTC.

The rearrangement joins TRBV7-9 to TRBJ1-6; D call uncertain. Germline CDR1 is SEHNR and CDR2 is FQNEAQ (reference sequence). CDR3 length: 14 residues. V was cut by 6 bases and J by 11 bases, with 17 bases left in between. CDR3: CASSRTSVLAPLHF. CDR3 nucleotides: TGTGCCAGCAGTCGAACATCAGTCCTCGCACCCCTCCACTTT.

V is TRBV4-2 and J is TRBJ2-5; 12 nucleotides align to TRBD2. Germline V gives CDR1 LGHNA, CDR2 YNFKEQ. Trimming at V came to 4 bases and at J to 5 bases, leaving 2 bases not matched to a gene. The CDR3 has 14 residues. CDR3 coding DNA: TGTGCCAGCAGCCGGACTAGCGGGGAGGAGACCCAGTACTTC. Translation: CASSRTSGEETQYF.

The chain's CDR3 is CASIYQGRTEAFF. The CDR3 DNA reads as TGTGCCAGCATTTACCAGGGTCGGACTGAAGCTTTCTTT. This sequence joins TRBV6-1 and TRBJ1-1; a weak D match, TRBD1 (5 bases). The CDR3 is 13 amino acids. Per the germline V gene, CDR1 is MNHNS and CDR2 is SASEGT. V was pared by 7 bases and J by 5 bases, with 14 bases between.

This clone has only a few counts. The CDR3: CAISENEYEQYF. CDR3 nucleotide sequence: TGTGCCATCAGTGAGAACGAGTACGAGCAGTACTTC. The chain recombines TRBV10-3 with TRBJ2-7; unclear D gene. V shed 2 bases and J shed 4 bases, with 6 bases lying between them. The length of the CDR3 is 12 residues. CDR1 is ENHRY and CDR2 is SYGVKD in the germline V gene.

This sequence joins TRBV5-1 and TRBJ2-7; D is unresolved. The V gene's germline CDR1 is SGHRS and CDR2 YFSETQ. Between the trimmed V and J ends, which lost 1 base and 6 bases, there was a span of 14 bases. The CDR3 contains 14 residues. The chain's CDR3 is CASSLIGQPVEQYF. As DNA, the CDR3 is TGCGCCAGCAGCTTGATTGGGCAGCCTGTCGAGCAGTACTTC.

The chain links TRBV7-9 to TRBJ1-1, with TRBD1 as a possible D gene (5 bases). Germline V gives CDR1 SEHNR, CDR2 FQNEAQ (reference sequence). The V and J ends lost 5 bases and 0 bases respectively, with 16 bases between them. The CDR3 length is 16 residues. CDR3 in amino acids: CASSPIPQGLNTEAFF. The CDR3 nucleotides are TGTGCCAGCAGCCCTATACCTCAGGGTTTGAACACTGAAGCTTTCTTT.

The rearrangement links TRBV7-2 to TRBJ1-2; D possibly corresponds to TRBD1 (5 bases). The germline V gene encodes CDR1 SGHTA and CDR2 FQGNSA. The CDR3 totals 13 residues. V lost 4 bases and J lost 6, with 12 bases in between. Here the CDR3 reads CASSSRGDNGYTF. CDR3 sequence (DNA): TGTGCCAGCAGCTCACGGGGGGATAATGGCTACACCTTC.

V is TRBV28 and J is TRBJ1-4, with 9 nucleotides matching TRBD1. CDR1 is MDHEN, CDR2 SYDVKM, per germline. The J segment lost 0 bases and the V segment lost 5 bases, leaving 7 bases of the junction unmatched. This CDR3 is built from 17 residues. The CDR3 region has the DNA TGTGCCAGCAGTACACCCGACAGGGGGGCAACTAATGAAAAACTGTTTTTT. Protein product: CASSTPDRGATNEKLFF.

The chain's CDR3 is CASSLGGTGYQPQHF. DNA of the CDR3: TGTGCCAGCAGCTTAGGGGGGACAGGCTATCAGCCCCAGCATTTT. This chain links TRBV7-2 with TRBJ1-5; 8 bases agree with TRBD1. The CDR3 contains 15 residues. V lost 1 base to trimming and J lost 5 bases; unmatched junction nucleotides: 4. Per the germline V gene, CDR1 is SGHTA and CDR2 is FQGNSA.

V is TRBV19 and J is TRBJ2-7; the match to TRBD1 covers 10 bases. There are 15 residues in the CDR3. V shed 1 base and J 2 bases; nucleotides not matched to a gene: 2. Germline CDR1 LNHDA, CDR2 SQIVND (reference sequence). The CDR3 loop is CASSIGDRGPYEQYF. CDR3 sequence (DNA): TGTGCCAGTAGTATAGGGGACAGGGGACCCTACGAGCAGTACTTC. The variable domain in full, completed from reference TRBV19 and TRBJ2-7, reads DGGITQSPKYLFRKEGQNVTLSCEQNLNHDAMYWYRQDPGQGLRLIYYSQIVNDFQKGDIAEGYSVSREKKESFPLTVTSAQKNPTAFYLCASSIGDRGPYEQYFGPGTRLTVT.

This clone showed up just once. The chain uses TRBV7-2 and TRBJ1-6, with D tentatively TRBD1 (5 bases). Germline V lookup: CDR1 SGHTA, CDR2 FQGNSA. Trimming removed 1 base from V and 11 bases from J, with 12 bases in between. CDR3 length equals 14 residues. CDR3 bases: TGTGCCAGCAGCTTAGGGCCAGCCAGGGCACCCCTCCACTTT. Its translation: CASSLGPARAPLHF.